This T cell receptor (delta chain) appears in the sequencing data of a study of Vδ1+ human thymocytes. Findings and limits, study-wide: Unlike peripheral blood Vdelta1+ controls, thymic delta-chain sequences included 20% to 25% Vdelta2 and few Vdelta3. Highly polyclonal TRG and TRD repertoires with Gaussian CDR3 length distributions appeared in thymus. Many TRG clonotypes were shared between donors; TRD repertoires were essentially private.

This CDR3 spans 18 amino acids. The germline gives CDR1 TSWWSYY, CDR2 QGS. V lost 1 base to trimming and J lost 0 bases, with 18 bases between them. Sequences come from RNA converted to cDNA by reverse transcription. Multiplex PCR used pooled V-gene forward primers and a constant-region reverse primer to amplify CDR3s. TCRdb ran CATT on the multiplex PCR reads. Among under 25,000 delta-chain clones listed, over 7% were seen once. Remarks on this clone: Its antigen is not identified.

The chain carries TRDV1 and TRDJ1; D unresolved. Sequencing was done on a sample of Vdelta1+ gamma-delta thymocytes from the thymus. Indicated subset: FACS-sorted CD3+ TCRalphabeta- TCRVdelta1+ TCRVdelta2- thymocytes. The TCR comes from a child in the first two years of life who had congenital heart surgery. DNA for the CDR3: TGTGCTCTTGGGGAACCTTACCGGGCTTGGGTAAACACCGATAAACTCATCTTT. This gives the protein CALGEPYRAWVNTDKLIF.